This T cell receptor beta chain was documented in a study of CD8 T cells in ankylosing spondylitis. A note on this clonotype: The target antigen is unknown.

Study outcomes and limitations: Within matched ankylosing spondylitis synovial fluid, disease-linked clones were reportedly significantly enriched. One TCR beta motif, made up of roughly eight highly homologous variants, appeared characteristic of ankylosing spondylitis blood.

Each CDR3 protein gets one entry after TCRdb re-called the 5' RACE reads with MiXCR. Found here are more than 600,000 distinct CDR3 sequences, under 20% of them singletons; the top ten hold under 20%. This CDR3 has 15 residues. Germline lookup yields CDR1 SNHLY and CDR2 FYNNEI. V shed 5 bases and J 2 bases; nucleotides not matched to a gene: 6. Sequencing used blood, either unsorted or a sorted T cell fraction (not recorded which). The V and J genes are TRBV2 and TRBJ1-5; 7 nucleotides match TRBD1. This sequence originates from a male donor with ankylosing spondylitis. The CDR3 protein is CASSTGVEGNQPQHF. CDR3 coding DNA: TGTGCCAGCAGTACAGGGGTAGAGGGCAATCAGCCCCAGCATTTT.